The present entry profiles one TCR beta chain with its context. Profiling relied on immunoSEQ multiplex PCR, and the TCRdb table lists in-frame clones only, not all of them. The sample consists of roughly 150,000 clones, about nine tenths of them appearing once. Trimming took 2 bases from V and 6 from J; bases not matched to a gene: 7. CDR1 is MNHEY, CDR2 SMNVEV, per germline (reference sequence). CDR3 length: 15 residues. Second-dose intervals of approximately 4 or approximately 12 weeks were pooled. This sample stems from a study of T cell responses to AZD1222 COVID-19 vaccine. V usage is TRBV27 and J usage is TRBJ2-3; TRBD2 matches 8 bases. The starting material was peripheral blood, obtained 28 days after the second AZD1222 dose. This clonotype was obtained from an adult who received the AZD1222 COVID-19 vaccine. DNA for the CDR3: TGTGCCAGCAGTTTACTTAGCGGGAAATCGGATACGCAGTATTTT. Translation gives CASSLLSGKSDTQYF.